The subject of this entry is one TCR beta chain. The antigen is undetermined. These data are taken from a study of T-cell memory formation after mild COVID-19. Germline assignment: CDR1 KGHSH and CDR2 LQKENI. The CDR3 covers 15 residues. With 0 bases removed from V and 5 bases from J, the gap between germline ends came to 11 bases. Study-level points and caveats: Researchers report contracting CD4+ clones mostly in CM and EM, with CD8+ clones in EMRA. A second wave expanding day 15 to 37 was CD4+-biased; contracting clones were balanced.

TCRdb ran MiXCR on the 5' RACE reads and lists one entry per CDR3 protein. This table holds around 200,000 distinct CDR3 sequences, under 30% found once. This chain joins TRBV18 and TRBJ2-1; possible D gene TRBD2, 6 bases. The sequenced sample consisted of PBMCs or a T cell subset sorted from them (not recorded which). This TCR derives from an adult woman who had mild COVID-19 (a few samples of this study predate the infection). Cell type and time point are not known. The CDR3 is CASSPPGGANNEQFF. The CDR3 bases are TGTGCCAGCTCACCACCGGGCGGGGCTAACAATGAGCAGTTCTTC.